Listed here are 26 T cell receptor beta chains from one sample, sequenced in a study of cytomegalovirus exposure and HLA in healthy donors. TCRdb's table, derived via immunoSEQ multiplex PCR, lists solely in-frame clones and lacks some. The data contain fewer than 120,000 clones, 88% of them singletons. Material: PBMCs. The receptors come from a woman between 25 and 40 years old in good health and CMV-seropositive.

V and J are TRBV9 and TRBJ2-3; 8 positions match TRBD2. V was clipped by 4 bases and J by 0 bases; unmatched bases: 7. Germline loops: CDR1 SGDLS, CDR2 YYNGEE. The CDR3 is 16 amino acids. The CDR3 DNA reads as TGTGCCAGCAGCTTTTCTAGCGGGCTTAGCACAGATACGCAGTATTTT. Translation: CASSFSSGLSTDTQYF.

The J gene is TRBJ2-7, the V gene TRBV28; D possibly corresponds to TRBD2 (6 bases). Per the germline V gene, CDR1 is MDHEN and CDR2 is SYDVKM. Trimming cost V 5 bases and J 0 bases, with 11 bases left between them. The CDR3 is made up of 14 amino acids. DNA of the CDR3: TGTGCCAGCAGTCTCGACGGGAGCTCCTACGAGCAGTACTTC. It is translated as CASSLDGSSYEQYF.

The V call is TRBV28, the J call TRBJ2-3; TRBD2 matches 10 bases. The CDR3 is made up of 16 amino acids. CDR1 and CDR2 (germline): MDHEN, SYDVKM. Trimming cost V 7 bases and J 3 bases; bases outside gene matches: 10. CDR3 region: CASTAEGLATTDTQYF. The CDR3 DNA is TGTGCCAGCACCGCGGAGGGACTAGCGACTACAGATACGCAGTATTTT.

This chain joins TRBV7-9 and TRBJ2-2, with D perhaps TRBD1 (5 bases). V lost 4 bases, J lost 5 bases, and 17 bases lay in between. The CDR3 extends over 16 amino acids. In germline, CDR1 is SEHNR, CDR2 FQNEAQ (reference sequence). The CDR3, as DNA: TGTGCCAGCAGCTCCCCGTCCAGGGTTGAAACCGGGGAGCTGTTTTTT. The encoded protein is CASSSPSRVETGELFF.

The chain is built from TRBV30 and TRBJ2-7; D possibly corresponds to TRBD1 (6 bases). Per germline, CDR1 GTSNPN and CDR2 SVGIG (reference sequence). The CDR3 extends over 12 amino acids. The ends were cut back, 5 bases at V and 5 bases at J, with 13 bases in the middle. CDR3 sequence: CAWGRGFNEQYF. The CDR3 nucleotides read TGTGCCTGGGGCAGGGGATTCAACGAGCAGTACTTC.

The chain recombines TRBV4-3 with TRBJ2-6; D perhaps matches TRBD1 (5 bases). Per the germline V gene, CDR1 is LGHNA and CDR2 is YSLEER. V was pared by 2 bases and J by 0 bases, with 8 bases between. The CDR3 totals 16 residues. CDR3 DNA sequence: TGCGCCAGCAGCCAAACCCAGGGCTCTGGGGCCAACGTCCTGACTTTC. Translation: CASSQTQGSGANVLTF.

V usage is TRBV7-2 and J usage is TRBJ2-7, with 14 bases identical to TRBD2. With 5 bases clipped from V and 6 bases from J, the junction kept 6 bases outside the gene matches. This CDR3 has 15 residues. Germline V gene data show CDR1 as SGHTA and CDR2 as FQGNSA. For the CDR3, the DNA is TGTGCCAGCAGCGGAACGGGACTAGCGGGAGCCGAGCAGTACTTC. Amino acid sequence: CASSGTGLAGAEQYF.

The rearrangement links TRBV19 to TRBJ2-7; D may be TRBD2 (5 bases). This CDR3 has 13 amino acids. V shed 2 bases and J shed 5 bases, with 10 bases lying between them. Germline CDR1 LNHDA, CDR2 SQIVND (reference sequence). This CDR3 reads CASSIKAEDEQYF. CDR3 DNA: TGTGCCAGTAGTATAAAGGCGGAGGACGAGCAGTACTTC.

The V and J genes are TRBV5-4 and TRBJ2-1; 10 bases line up with TRBD2. Germline V gives CDR1 SGHNT, CDR2 YYREEE (reference sequence). The CDR3 runs 16 residues. V was clipped by 2 bases and J by 4 bases; unmatched bases: 6. The CDR3 here is CASSFGGTSEYNEQFF. The CDR3, as DNA: TGTGCCAGCAGCTTTGGTGGGACTAGCGAGTACAATGAGCAGTTCTTC.

This clone was counted a single time. This sequence joins TRBV14 and TRBJ1-1; D is perhaps TRBD1 (6 bases). This CDR3 is 17 amino acids long. The germline gives CDR1 SGHDN, CDR2 FVKESK. Trimming shortened V by 3 bases and J by 2 bases, and 19 bases separated the two germline ends. This chain's CDR3 is CASSHLKAGATNTEAFF. The CDR3 nucleotides read TGTGCCAGCAGCCACCTAAAAGCAGGGGCTACCAACACTGAAGCTTTCTTT. Full variable domain (rest looked up from reference TRBV14 and TRBJ1-1): EAGVTQFPSHSVIEKGQTVTLRCDPISGHDNLYWYRRVMGKEIKFLLHFVKESKQDESGMPNNRFLAERTGGTYSTLKVQPAELEDSGVYFCASSHLKAGATNTEAFFGQGTRLTVV.

V is TRBV18 and J is TRBJ1-1; D may be TRBD1 (6 bases). The CDR3 loop spans 15 amino acids. V lost 4 bases and J 1 base, leaving 13 bases between the germline ends. CDR1 is KGHSH, CDR2 LQKENI, per germline. Here the CDR3 reads CASSRSHRENTEAFF. Written as DNA, the CDR3 is TGTGCCAGCTCACGGTCGCACAGGGAGAACACTGAAGCTTTCTTT. Filled out from reference TRBV18 and TRBJ1-1, the complete variable domain reads NAGVMQNPRHLVRRRGQEARLRCSPMKGHSHVYWYRQLPEEGLKFMVYLQKENIIDESGMPKERFSAEFPKEGPSILRIQQVVRGDSAAYFCASSRSHRENTEAFFGQGTRLTVV.

This chain uses TRBV7-3 with TRBJ2-3, with 7 bases matching TRBD2. J lost 1 base, V lost 4 bases, and 5 bases had no gene match. CDR3 size: 15 residues. CDR1 is SGHTA and CDR2 is FQGTGA in the germline V gene. The CDR3 sequence is CASSWRAGRTDTQYF. The CDR3 DNA reads as TGTGCCAGCAGCTGGCGAGCGGGGCGCACAGATACGCAGTATTTT. The variable domain in full, with the rest retrieved from reference TRBV7-3 and TRBJ2-3, is GAGVSQTPSNKVTEKGKYVELRCDPISGHTALYWYRQSLGQGPEFLIYFQGTGAADDSGLPNDRFFAVRPEGSVSTLKIQRTERGDSAVYLCASSWRAGRTDTQYFGPGTRLTVL.

The rearrangement links TRBV2 to TRBJ2-1; D possibly corresponds to TRBD2 (7 bases). Germline-derived CDR1 and CDR2 are SNHLY and FYNNEI. This CDR3 comprises 15 residues. V gave up 3 bases and J gave up 6 bases, with 15 bases separating them. CDR3 amino acids: CASSENGGLGNEQFF. The CDR3 DNA follows: TGTGCCAGCAGTGAGAACGGGGGGCTGGGCAATGAGCAGTTCTTC.

The chain recombines TRBV5-1 with TRBJ2-5; 10 bases map to TRBD1. The CDR3 totals 15 residues. The V gene end was trimmed by 10 bases and the J gene end by 3 bases; junction bases not matched to a gene: 12. The germline V gene encodes CDR1 SGHRS and CDR2 YFSETQ. The CDR3 bases are TGCGCCTCTCAGGGCCCCGGGACAGGGGAAGAGACCCAGTACTTC. Translated: CASQGPGTGEETQYF.

This chain joins TRBV6-5 and TRBJ2-1; 14 bases are shared with TRBD2. With V trimmed by 5 bases and J by 14 bases, 5 bases remained unmatched. Germline V gives CDR1 MNHEY, CDR2 SVGAGI. CDR3 length: 13 amino acids. This chain's CDR3 is CASSQGLAGDKFF. DNA of the CDR3: TGTGCCAGCAGTCAGGGACTAGCGGGAGACAAGTTCTTC.

V is TRBV4-1 and J is TRBJ2-7; 12 nucleotides align to TRBD1. V dropped 0 bases and J dropped 7; count of bases not matched to a gene: 4. CDR3 length: 15 amino acids. The germline gives CDR1 MGHRA, CDR2 YSYEKL. The CDR3 is CASSQEGQGAVEQYF. CDR3 coding DNA: TGCGCCAGCAGCCAAGAGGGACAGGGGGCGGTTGAGCAGTACTTC.

The chain employs TRBV7-2 and TRBJ2-6, with D maybe TRBD1 (5 bases). Trimming stripped 1 base from V and 2 bases from J, with 6 bases between. From germline, CDR1 is SGHTA and CDR2 FQGNSA. The CDR3 is 15 amino acids. CDR3 residues: CASSLEGPGANVLTF. CDR3 DNA: TGTGCCAGCAGCTTAGAGGGGCCTGGGGCCAACGTCCTGACTTTC.

This clone was detected a few times. V and J are TRBV18 and TRBJ1-5; D is possibly TRBD1 (5 bases). CDR3 length: 15 amino acids. Germline values: CDR1 KGHSH, CDR2 LQKENI. V was trimmed by 3 bases and J by 8 bases, leaving 17 bases between them. The DNA of the CDR3 is TGTGCCAGCTCACCGCGAGTGGGCGAAGGGGAGCCCCAGCATTTT. It specifies CASSPRVGEGEPQHF. The full variable domain, its missing parts supplied by reference TRBV18 and TRBJ1-5, is NAGVMQNPRHLVRRRGQEARLRCSPMKGHSHVYWYRQLPEEGLKFMVYLQKENIIDESGMPKERFSAEFPKEGPSILRIQQVVRGDSAAYFCASSPRVGEGEPQHFGDGTRLSIL.

The chain recombines TRBV29-1 with TRBJ2-7, with D possibly TRBD2 on 7 matching bases. V lost 6 bases and J lost 6, with 24 bases in between. CDR1 SQVTM and CDR2 ANQGSEA come from the germline V gene. CDR3 length equals 15 residues. The CDR3 coding sequence is TGCAGCGTCGAGGGGGGGGATCTCCGGTTGGGCGAGCAGTACTTC. It translates to CSVEGGDLRLGEQYF.

The CDR3 region has the DNA TGCAGCGTTGAGAAGAGCAATGAGCAGTTCTTC. This gives the protein CSVEKSNEQFF. V usage is TRBV29-1 and J usage is TRBJ2-1; the D is unclear. The germline gives CDR1 SQVTM, CDR2 ANQGSEA. The CDR3 is made up of 11 amino acids. V was shortened by 3 bases and J by 6 bases, with 6 bases between the two germline ends.

There are a few counts of this clone. This sequence joins TRBV30 and TRBJ2-2; 7 bases agree with TRBD1. Trimming at V came to 0 bases and at J to 8 bases, leaving 6 bases not matched to a gene. The CDR3 runs to 14 residues. CDR1 and CDR2 (germline): GTSNPN, SVGIG (reference sequence). The CDR3 DNA is TGTGCCTGGAGTGTACAGGGGAGCGGAGGGGAGCTGTTTTTT. Its translation is CAWSVQGSGGELFF.

CDR3 DNA sequence: TGTGCCAGCTCACCACCGACTGGCTCCTACGAGCAGTACTTC. Encoded protein: CASSPPTGSYEQYF. The J gene is TRBJ2-7, the V gene TRBV18; D unresolved. The CDR3 is made up of 14 amino acids. V was shortened by 0 bases and J by 0 bases, with 6 bases between the two germline ends. The germline V gene encodes CDR1 KGHSH and CDR2 LQKENI.

The genes are TRBV5-1 and TRBJ1-2; no definite D call. This CDR3 region has 13 residues. V was trimmed by 0 bases and J by 4 bases, leaving 7 bases between them. Germline CDR1 is SGHRS and CDR2 is YFSETQ. The CDR3 nucleotides read TGCGCCAGCAGCTTGGACAGTGCCTATGGCTACACCTTC. Residues: CASSLDSAYGYTF.

This chain joins TRBV6-1 and TRBJ1-5; no clear D. Trimming left V 8 bases short and J 7 bases short, with 21 bases between. The length of the CDR3 is 15 residues. The germline V gene has CDR1 MNHNS and CDR2 SASEGT. The CDR3 loop reads CASLRESPGRQPQHF. CDR3 sequence (DNA): TGTGCCAGCCTAAGGGAGTCCCCAGGAAGGCAGCCCCAGCATTTT.

The rearrangement links TRBV5-1 to TRBJ1-5; a possible D gene is TRBD1 (5 bases). The CDR3 is 14 residues long. From germline, CDR1 is SGHRS and CDR2 YFSETQ. V was pared by 0 bases and J by 5 bases, with 9 bases between. CDR3 sequence (DNA): TGCGCCAGCAGCTTGGAGGGGCCTCATCAGCCCCAGCATTTT. It codes for CASSLEGPHQPQHF. The full variable domain, rest sourced from reference TRBV5-1 and TRBJ1-5, is KAGVTQTPRYLIKTRGQQVTLSCSPISGHRSVSWYQQTPGQGLQFLFEYFSETQRNKGNFPGRFSGRQFSNSRSEMNVSTLELGDSALYLCASSLEGPHQPQHFGDGTRLSIL.

V usage is TRBV4-1 and J usage is TRBJ2-7; 13 bases agree with TRBD2. The CDR3 extends over 15 amino acids. From germline, CDR1 is MGHRA and CDR2 YSYEKL. V dropped 1 base and J dropped 4; count of bases not matched to a gene: 1. The CDR3 DNA sequence: TGCGCCAGCAGCCAAGCACTAGCGGGAGGGTACGAGCAGTACTTC. Translation gives CASSQALAGGYEQYF.